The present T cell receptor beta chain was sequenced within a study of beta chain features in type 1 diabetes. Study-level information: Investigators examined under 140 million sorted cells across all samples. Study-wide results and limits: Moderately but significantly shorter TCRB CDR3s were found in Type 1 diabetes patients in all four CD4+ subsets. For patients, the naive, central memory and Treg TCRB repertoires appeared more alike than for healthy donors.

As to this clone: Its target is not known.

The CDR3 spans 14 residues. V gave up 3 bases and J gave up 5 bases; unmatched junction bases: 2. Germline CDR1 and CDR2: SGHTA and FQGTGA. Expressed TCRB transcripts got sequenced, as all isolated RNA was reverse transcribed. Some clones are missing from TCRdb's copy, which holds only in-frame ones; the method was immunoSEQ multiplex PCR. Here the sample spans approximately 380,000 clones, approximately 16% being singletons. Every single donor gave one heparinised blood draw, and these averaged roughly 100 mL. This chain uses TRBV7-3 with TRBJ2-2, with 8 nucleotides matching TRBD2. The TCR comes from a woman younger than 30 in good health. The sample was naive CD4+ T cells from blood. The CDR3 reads CASSLGTRTGELFF. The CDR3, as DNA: TGTGCCAGCAGCTTGGGGACTAGGACCGGGGAGCTGTTTTTT.